This is a list of T cell receptor beta chains from one sample in a study of blood T cell repertoires in COVID-19. The protocol was immunoSEQ multiplex PCR, while the TCRdb copy is restricted to in-frame clones and leaves out a portion. The profile covers approximately 290,000 clones, with roughly 92% appearing a single time and around 2% taken by the ten largest. Sequences were obtained from peripheral blood. These receptors were taken from a woman aged 25 to 39 with COVID-19, enrolled during active disease. Both conserved end residues are part of each CDR3. A D gene is named only where the DNA matches it firmly. Size is omitted from some rows. Given values are once, few, many or a class for expanded clones.

clone_size: .; v_call: TRBV11-2; j_call: TRBJ1-4; d_call: .; cdr3_nt: TGTGCCAGCAGCTTTCGGGGGATAGATGAAAAACTGTTTTTT; cdr3_aa: CASSFRGIDEKLFF
clone_size: .; v_call: TRBV25-1; j_call: TRBJ2-3; d_call: .; cdr3_nt: TGTGCCAGCAGTGTGGACTACACAGATACGCAGTATTTT; cdr3_aa: CASSVDYTDTQYF
clone_size: .; v_call: TRBV5-4; j_call: TRBJ1-1; d_call: TRBD1; cdr3_nt: TGTGCCAGCAGCTTGGCCGGGACAGTGAACACTGAAGCTTTCTTT; cdr3_aa: CASSLAGTVNTEAFF
clone_size: .; v_call: TRBV5-4; j_call: TRBJ1-3; d_call: TRBD1; cdr3_nt: TGTGCCAGCAGCCCCGGGACAGGAAACTCTGGAAACACCATATATTTT; cdr3_aa: CASSPGTGNSGNTIYF
clone_size: .; v_call: TRBV28; j_call: TRBJ1-2; d_call: .; cdr3_nt: TGTGCCAGCAGTCCTGGACAGAACCTTGGCTACACCTTC; cdr3_aa: CASSPGQNLGYTF
clone_size: .; v_call: TRBV1; j_call: TRBJ1-1; d_call: .; cdr3_nt: TGCACCAGCAGCCAAGCGTCCCGGGACATGAACACTGAAGCTTTCTTT; cdr3_aa: CTSSQASRDMNTEAFF
clone_size: few; v_call: TRBV7-8; j_call: TRBJ2-2; d_call: .; cdr3_nt: TGTGCCAGCAGCTTACAGGGAGGGGAGCTGTTTTTT; cdr3_aa: CASSLQGGELFF
clone_size: .; v_call: TRBV6-1; j_call: TRBJ2-7; d_call: TRBD2; cdr3_nt: TGTGCCAGCAGTGAAGAAGAGACTAGCGGGGGACTTTACGAGCAGTACTTC; cdr3_aa: CASSEEETSGGLYEQYF
clone_size: .; v_call: TRBV30; j_call: TRBJ2-3; d_call: .; cdr3_nt: TGTGCCTGGATGAGCCGCGATACGCAGTATTTT; cdr3_aa: CAWMSRDTQYF
clone_size: .; v_call: TRBV18; j_call: TRBJ2-7; d_call: .; cdr3_nt: TGTGCCAGCTCACCACTTACTGGCGAGCAGTACTTC; cdr3_aa: CASSPLTGEQYF
clone_size: .; v_call: TRBV11-3; j_call: TRBJ2-3; d_call: TRBD2; cdr3_nt: TGTGCCAGCAGCCGTAGCGGGAGGGACGAAGATACGCAGTATTTT; cdr3_aa: CASSRSGRDEDTQYF
clone_size: once; v_call: TRBV19; j_call: TRBJ1-1; d_call: .; cdr3_nt: TGTGCCAGTAGGCTAGGGCGGGACTGGGACACTGAAGCTTTCTTT; cdr3_aa: CASRLGRDWDTEAFF
clone_size: .; v_call: TRBV28; j_call: TRBJ1-3; d_call: .; cdr3_nt: TGTGCCAGCACTCATACAGGGTTAGGCGGAAACACCATATATTTT; cdr3_aa: CASTHTGLGGNTIYF
clone_size: .; v_call: TRBV4-1; j_call: TRBJ2-3; d_call: TRBD2; cdr3_nt: TGCGCCAGCAGCCTCGGACTAGCGGGCTTCACAGATACGCAGTATTTT; cdr3_aa: CASSLGLAGFTDTQYF
clone_size: .; v_call: TRBV6-1; j_call: TRBJ1-5; d_call: TRBD1; cdr3_nt: TGTGCCAGCAGCGATCAGACAGGGGAGGAGCCCCAGCATTTT; cdr3_aa: CASSDQTGEEPQHF
clone_size: .; v_call: TRBV27; j_call: TRBJ2-7; d_call: .; cdr3_nt: TGTGCCAGCAGTTTATCCGCAGGCCTCCCCTACGAGCAGTACTTC; cdr3_aa: CASSLSAGLPYEQYF
clone_size: once; v_call: TRBV3-1/TRBV3-2; j_call: TRBJ2-6; d_call: .; cdr3_nt: TGTGCCAGCAGCCGAGATCACTCTGGGGCCAACGTCCTGACTTTC; cdr3_aa: CASSRDHSGANVLTF
clone_size: .; v_call: TRBV7-9; j_call: TRBJ2-3; d_call: .; cdr3_nt: TGTGCCGCTACCCAGGTTAGCACAGATACGCAGTATTTT; cdr3_aa: CAATQVSTDTQYF
clone_size: .; v_call: TRBV14; j_call: TRBJ2-1; d_call: .; cdr3_nt: TGTGCCAGCAGCCAAATCACAGGGGGGGATGAGCAGTTCTTC; cdr3_aa: CASSQITGGDEQFF
clone_size: .; v_call: TRBV27; j_call: TRBJ2-2; d_call: .; cdr3_nt: TGTGCCAGCAGTTTAAAGGGGTACGCGAACACCGGGGAGCTGTTTTTT; cdr3_aa: CASSLKGYANTGELFF
clone_size: .; v_call: TRBV5-6; j_call: TRBJ2-7; d_call: .; cdr3_nt: TGTGCCAGCAGCTCCCGGGGCTACGAGCAGTACTTC; cdr3_aa: CASSSRGYEQYF
clone_size: .; v_call: TRBV10-1; j_call: TRBJ1-6; d_call: .; cdr3_nt: TGCGCCAGCAGTGAGACGGATTCACCCCTCCACTTT; cdr3_aa: CASSETDSPLHF
clone_size: .; v_call: TRBV9; j_call: TRBJ1-4; d_call: .; cdr3_nt: TGTGCCAGCAGCGGTGACAGGACAACTAATGAAAAACTGTTTTTT; cdr3_aa: CASSGDRTTNEKLFF
clone_size: once; v_call: TRBV10-3; j_call: TRBJ1-5; d_call: TRBD1; cdr3_nt: TGTGCCATCAGTGGGGGACAGGCGTTAGGGCCCCAGCATTTT; cdr3_aa: CAISGGQALGPQHF
clone_size: .; v_call: TRBV9; j_call: TRBJ2-1; d_call: .; cdr3_nt: TGTGCCAGCAGCGAAGACTACGCGCACAATGAGCAGTTCTTC; cdr3_aa: CASSEDYAHNEQFF
clone_size: .; v_call: TRBV12-3/TRBV12-4; j_call: TRBJ1-3; d_call: .; cdr3_nt: TGTGCCAGTCAGGGTTTCTCTGGAAACACCATATATTTT; cdr3_aa: CASQGFSGNTIYF
clone_size: .; v_call: TRBV28; j_call: TRBJ2-7; d_call: TRBD1; cdr3_nt: TGTGCCAGCAGTTTCCCGACAGGGTACGAGCAGTACTTC; cdr3_aa: CASSFPTGYEQYF
clone_size: .; v_call: TRBV5-6; j_call: TRBJ2-2; d_call: .; cdr3_nt: TGTGCCAGCAGCTTGGCCCAGGGGAAGAACACCGGGGAGCTGTTTTTT; cdr3_aa: CASSLAQGKNTGELFF
clone_size: .; v_call: TRBV2; j_call: TRBJ1-2; d_call: TRBD1; cdr3_nt: TGTGCCAGCAGCTTCGGGACAGTCTATGGCTACACCTTC; cdr3_aa: CASSFGTVYGYTF
clone_size: .; v_call: TRBV27; j_call: TRBJ1-2; d_call: TRBD1; cdr3_nt: TGTGCCAGCAGAACGACAGGGGGTGGGTATGGCTACACCTTC; cdr3_aa: CASRTTGGGYGYTF
clone_size: .; v_call: TRBV5-4; j_call: TRBJ1-4; d_call: .; cdr3_nt: TGTGCCAGCAGCTTGTTTACGGCGGGAGGAAATGAAAAACTGTTTTTT; cdr3_aa: CASSLFTAGGNEKLFF
clone_size: .; v_call: TRBV9; j_call: TRBJ2-5; d_call: TRBD2; cdr3_nt: TGTGCCAGCAGCGAGGGACTAGCGGGAGGTCAAGAGACCCAGTACTTC; cdr3_aa: CASSEGLAGGQETQYF
clone_size: .; v_call: TRBV29-1; j_call: TRBJ2-1; d_call: TRBD2; cdr3_nt: TGCAGCGCTCCAGCGGGGGCAGCCTACAATGAGCAGTTCTTC; cdr3_aa: CSAPAGAAYNEQFF
clone_size: .; v_call: TRBV7-9; j_call: TRBJ2-1; d_call: TRBD2; cdr3_nt: TGTGCCAGCAGCTTAGGGTTAGCGGGAGGGCCGGTATATGAGCAGTTCTTC; cdr3_aa: CASSLGLAGGPVYEQFF
clone_size: once; v_call: TRBV19; j_call: TRBJ2-2; d_call: TRBD2; cdr3_nt: TGTGCCACCGGGGGGACCGCGAGCACCGGGGAGCTGTTTTTT; cdr3_aa: CATGGTASTGELFF
clone_size: .; v_call: TRBV19; j_call: TRBJ2-1; d_call: .; cdr3_nt: TGTGCCAGTAGTTTCCTAATGTCAAGCTCCTACAATGAGCAGTTCTTC; cdr3_aa: CASSFLMSSSYNEQFF
clone_size: .; v_call: TRBV5-4; j_call: TRBJ2-7; d_call: TRBD2; cdr3_nt: TGTGCCAGCAGCTTGGATAGCGGGAGTGGTGGGCAGTACTTC; cdr3_aa: CASSLDSGSGGQYF
clone_size: .; v_call: TRBV5-8; j_call: TRBJ1-2; d_call: .; cdr3_nt: TGTGCCAGCAGCTTGTCAGGGTGGGATGGCTACACCTTC; cdr3_aa: CASSLSGWDGYTF
clone_size: .; v_call: TRBV4-1; j_call: TRBJ1-1; d_call: TRBD1; cdr3_nt: TGCGCCAGCAGCGTACAGACAGGGAGCAAGACTGAAGCTTTCTTT; cdr3_aa: CASSVQTGSKTEAFF
clone_size: .; v_call: TRBV4-2; j_call: TRBJ1-1; d_call: .; cdr3_nt: TGTGCCAGCAGCCACCTGTTCCTTAACACTGAAGCTTTCTTT; cdr3_aa: CASSHLFLNTEAFF
clone_size: .; v_call: TRBV14; j_call: TRBJ2-3; d_call: .; cdr3_nt: TGTGCCAGCAGCCAAGATGTCGGTGGGCAGGGGAGCACAGATACGCAGTATTTT; cdr3_aa: CASSQDVGGQGSTDTQYF
clone_size: .; v_call: TRBV6-5; j_call: TRBJ1-1; d_call: .; cdr3_nt: TGTGCCAGCAGTTCCCCTCCAGCTGAAGCTTTCTTT; cdr3_aa: CASSSPPAEAFF
clone_size: once; v_call: TRBV18; j_call: TRBJ2-7; d_call: TRBD2; cdr3_nt: TGTGCCAGCTCACCTCCCGGGACTAGCGGTTACGAGCAGTACTTC; cdr3_aa: CASSPPGTSGYEQYF
clone_size: few; v_call: TRBV5-1; j_call: TRBJ1-5; d_call: .; cdr3_nt: TGCGCCAGCAGCTTGGGGGGGGGCGAAAGCAATCAGCCCCAGCATTTT; cdr3_aa: CASSLGGGESNQPQHF
clone_size: .; v_call: TRBV12-3/TRBV12-4; j_call: TRBJ1-1; d_call: .; cdr3_nt: TGTGCCAGCAGGTCAGACAGGAACACTGAAGCTTTCTTT; cdr3_aa: CASRSDRNTEAFF
clone_size: once; v_call: TRBV3-1/TRBV3-2; j_call: TRBJ1-1; d_call: TRBD1; cdr3_nt: TGTGCCAGCAGCCCACCCTTAGGGGGCGGGACTGAAGCTTTCTTT; cdr3_aa: CASSPPLGGGTEAFF
clone_size: .; v_call: TRBV5-5; j_call: TRBJ1-1; d_call: TRBD1; cdr3_nt: TGTGCCAGCAGCTTCGACAGGGGCACTGAAGCTTTCTTT; cdr3_aa: CASSFDRGTEAFF
clone_size: .; v_call: TRBV6-1; j_call: TRBJ1-4; d_call: .; cdr3_nt: TGTGCCAGCAGTGAACCGCGGGGAACTAATGAAAAACTGTTTTTT; cdr3_aa: CASSEPRGTNEKLFF
clone_size: .; v_call: TRBV3-1/TRBV3-2; j_call: TRBJ2-3; d_call: TRBD2; cdr3_nt: TGTGCCAGCAGTTCCAGGAGCGGGAGTACAATGGTAACAGATACGCAGTATTTT; cdr3_aa: CASSSRSGSTMVTDTQYF
clone_size: .; v_call: TRBV19; j_call: TRBJ2-1; d_call: TRBD2; cdr3_nt: TGTGCCAGTAGTTTACTAGCGGGAGTAACGAATGAGCAGTTCTTC; cdr3_aa: CASSLLAGVTNEQFF
clone_size: .; v_call: TRBV2; j_call: TRBJ2-2; d_call: TRBD2; cdr3_nt: TGTGCCAGCAGTGAAGAGACTAGCAGAATTGCCGGGGAGCTGTTTTTT; cdr3_aa: CASSEETSRIAGELFF
clone_size: .; v_call: TRBV11-2; j_call: TRBJ1-3; d_call: .; cdr3_nt: TGTGCCAGCAGCCCCTATCGGGTCGACTCTGGAAACACCATATATTTT; cdr3_aa: CASSPYRVDSGNTIYF
clone_size: .; v_call: TRBV5-6; j_call: TRBJ2-7; d_call: TRBD1; cdr3_nt: TGTGCCAGCAGCTTGGATGCTCAGGGGGCAGACGAGCAGTACTTC; cdr3_aa: CASSLDAQGADEQYF